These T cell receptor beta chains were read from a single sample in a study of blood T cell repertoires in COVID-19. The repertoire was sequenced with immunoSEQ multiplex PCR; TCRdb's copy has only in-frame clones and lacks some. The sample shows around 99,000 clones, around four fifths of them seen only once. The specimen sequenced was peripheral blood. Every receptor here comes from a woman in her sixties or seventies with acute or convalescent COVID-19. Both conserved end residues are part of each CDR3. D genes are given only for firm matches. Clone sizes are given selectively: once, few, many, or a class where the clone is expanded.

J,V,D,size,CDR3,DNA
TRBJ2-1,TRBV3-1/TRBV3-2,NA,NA,CASSRWEAPPLQYEQFF,TGTGCCAGCAGTCGTTGGGAGGCCCCCCCCCTCCAATATGAGCAGTTCTTC
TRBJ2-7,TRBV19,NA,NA,CASSIPGGVASYEQYF,TGTGCCAGTAGTATTCCTGGCGGGGTGGCATCCTACGAGCAGTACTTC
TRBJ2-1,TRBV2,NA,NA,CASSGQMINEQFF,TGTGCCAGCAGTGGACAAATGATCAATGAGCAGTTCTTC
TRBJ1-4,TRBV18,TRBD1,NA,CASSLGTVDEKLFF,TGTGCCAGCTCCCTTGGGACAGTCGACGAAAAACTGTTTTTT
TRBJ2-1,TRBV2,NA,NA,CASSARPTYNEQFF,TGTGCCAGCAGTGCTAGGCCTACTTACAATGAGCAGTTCTTC
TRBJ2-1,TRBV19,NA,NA,CASSTPSAGSYNEQFF,TGTGCCAGTAGCACCCCCAGCGCGGGATCCTACAATGAGCAGTTCTTC
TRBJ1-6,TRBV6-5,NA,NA,CASSYGQSSYNSPLHF,TGTGCCAGCAGTTATGGACAGAGCTCCTATAATTCACCCCTCCACTTT
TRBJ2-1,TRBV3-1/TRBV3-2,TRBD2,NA,CASSQDLSGGNEQFF,TGTGCCAGCAGCCAAGATCTTAGCGGGGGTAATGAGCAGTTCTTC
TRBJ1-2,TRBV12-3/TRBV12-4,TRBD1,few,CASSDRVSYTF,TGTGCCAGCAGTGACAGGGTTAGCTACACCTTC
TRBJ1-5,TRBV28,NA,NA,CATREGSAGQPQHF,TGTGCCACCAGGGAGGGGTCGGCGGGTCAGCCCCAGCATTTT
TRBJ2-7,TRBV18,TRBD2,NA,CASSAEIGTSGRDEQYF,TGTGCCAGCTCAGCAGAGATCGGGACTAGCGGGAGAGACGAGCAGTACTTC
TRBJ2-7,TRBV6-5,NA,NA,CASSQIQRTYEQYF,TGTGCCAGCAGCCAGATACAGAGAACCTACGAGCAGTACTTC
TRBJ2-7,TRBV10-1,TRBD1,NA,CASSAGTAGEQYF,TGCGCCAGCAGTGCCGGGACAGCTGGCGAGCAGTACTTC
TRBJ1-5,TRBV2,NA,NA,CASTAGSGGNQPQHF,TGTGCCAGCACTGCCGGGTCCGGCGGCAATCAGCCCCAGCATTTT
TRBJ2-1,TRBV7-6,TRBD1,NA,CASSLGEGTENEQFF,TGTGCCAGCAGCTTAGGAGAGGGGACAGAAAATGAGCAGTTCTTC
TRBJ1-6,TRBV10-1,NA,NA,CATGETYNSPLHF,TGCGCCACGGGGGAGACCTATAATTCACCCCTCCACTTT
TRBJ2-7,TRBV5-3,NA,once,CARSLLGDLNPYEQYF,TGTGCCAGAAGCCTATTAGGGGACTTAAACCCCTACGAGCAGTACTTC
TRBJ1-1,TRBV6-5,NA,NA,CASRHKEGSVAFF,TGTGCCAGCAGGCACAAGGAAGGGAGTGTAGCTTTCTTT
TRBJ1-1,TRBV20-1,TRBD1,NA,CSARGDTEAFF,TGCAGTGCCAGGGGGGATACTGAAGCTTTCTTT
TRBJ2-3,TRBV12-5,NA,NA,CASGLVAGSGPDTQYF,TGTGCTAGTGGTTTGGTGGCCGGGTCCGGCCCAGATACGCAGTATTTT
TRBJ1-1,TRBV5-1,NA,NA,CASRGGTVEAFF,TGCGCCAGCAGGGGGGGGACTGTTGAAGCTTTCTTT
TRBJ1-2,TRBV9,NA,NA,CASSVDTNYGYTF,TGTGCCAGCAGCGTAGACACTAACTATGGCTACACCTTC
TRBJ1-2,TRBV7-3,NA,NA,CASSSAPGVGGYTF,TGTGCCAGCAGCTCCGCCCCGGGGGTCGGAGGCTACACCTTC
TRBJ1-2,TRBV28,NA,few,CASTRPPNYGYTF,TGTGCCAGCACCCGTCCTCCGAACTATGGCTACACCTTC
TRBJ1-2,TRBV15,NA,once,CATSPPGSFYGYTF,TGTGCCACCAGCCCCCCCGGGAGTTTCTATGGCTACACCTTC
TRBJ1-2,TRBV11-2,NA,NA,CASSSQSLPSYTF,TGTGCCAGCAGCTCACAATCCCTTCCCTCCTACACCTTC